A selection of T cell receptor beta chains follows, all from one sample in a study of vaccination and CD4 T cells after COVID-19. TCRdb reprocessed the PCR reads with MiXCR, giving one entry per CDR3 protein. Of 5,500 to 7,500 distinct CDR3 sequences in the sample, roughly three fifths were seen once. The antigens for these receptors are not known. Sequencing was performed on CD4+ T cells from blood, cultured in vitro. These receptors originate from a human donor who had recovered from COVID-19. Each CDR3 is given with its conserved first and last residue. A D gene is named only where the DNA matches it firmly. Clone size appears in some rows only: once, few, many, or a class for an expanded clone.

D gene,V gene,J gene,clone size,CDR3 protein,CDR3 DNA
NA,TRBV15,TRBJ2-7,few,CATSRDQGVPRF,TGTGCCACCAGCAGAGATCAAGGGGTACCCCGCTTC
NA,TRBV30,TRBJ1-3,NA,CARDSRHGNTIYF,TGTGCCCGCGACTCAAGGCACGGAAACACCATATATTTT
NA,TRBV20-1,TRBJ2-1,few,CSARDRRGSYNEQFF,TGCAGTGCTAGAGATCGTCGAGGCTCCTACAATGAGCAGTTCTTC
NA,TRBV19,TRBJ1-1,NA,CASSFQTRRGTEAFF,TGTGCCAGTAGTTTCCAGACCAGGCGGGGCACTGAAGCTTTCTTT
NA,TRBV11-2,TRBJ1-5,NA,CASSLGVGQPQHF,TGTGCCAGCAGCTTAGGGGTTGGCCAGCCCCAGCATTTT
NA,TRBV14,TRBJ1-1,few,CASSPRGSWVTATYTEAFF,TGTGCCAGCAGCCCCCGGGGTAGTTGGGTCACAGCTACCTACACTGAAGCTTTCTTT
NA,TRBV7-2,TRBJ2-7,NA,CASSLASKGSEQYF,TGTGCCAGCAGCTTAGCGTCGAAGGGGAGCGAGCAGTACTTC
NA,TRBV6-1,TRBJ2-3,NA,CASRKAGPNTQYF,TGTGCCAGCAGAAAGGCCGGTCCAAATACGCAGTATTTT
TRBD1,TRBV19,TRBJ1-2,NA,CASSPGTGDGYTF,TGTGCCAGTAGCCCCGGGACAGGGGATGGCTACACCTTC
NA,TRBV20-1,TRBJ2-5,NA,CSASKDVTQYF,TGCAGTGCTAGTAAGGATGTGACCCAGTACTTC
NA,TRBV11-3,TRBJ1-1,NA,CASRPGRGAVNTEAFF,TGTGCCAGCAGACCAGGTCGGGGGGCCGTGAACACTGAAGCTTTCTTT
NA,TRBV6-2/TRBV6-3,TRBJ1-1,NA,CASSSHRDVTEAFF,TGTGCCAGCAGTTCCCATCGGGACGTTACTGAAGCTTTCTTT
NA,TRBV7-2,TRBJ1-6,NA,CASSSGQPGVSSLHF,TGTGCCAGCAGCTCCGGACAGCCCGGAGTCTCATCCCTCCACTTT
TRBD2,TRBV7-8,TRBJ2-2,NA,CASSSAGPNTGELFF,TGTGCCAGCAGCTCAGCGGGGCCGAACACCGGGGAGCTGTTTTTT
NA,TRBV7-9,TRBJ1-3,NA,CASSFPQTGMPGNTIYF,TGTGCCAGCAGCTTCCCCCAAACAGGGATGCCTGGAAACACCATATATTTT
TRBD1,TRBV6-1,TRBJ1-6,few,CASRDRDNSPLHF,TGTGCCAGCCGGGACAGGGATAATTCACCCCTCCACTTT
NA,TRBV19,TRBJ2-3,NA,CASSPPAIITDTQYF,TGTGCCAGTAGTCCTCCTGCAATCATCACAGATACGCAGTATTTT
NA,TRBV5-3,TRBJ2-7,few,CALLASGSYEQYF,TGTGCCCTGCTGGCCAGCGGGTCCTACGAGCAGTACTTC
NA,TRBV12-3/TRBV12-4,TRBJ2-3,NA,CASSSSSSADTQYF,TGTGCCAGCAGTTCCTCTAGCAGTGCAGATACGCAGTATTTT
NA,TRBV18,TRBJ2-7,NA,CASSPGELGLDYEQYF,TGTGCCAGCTCACCAGGAGAGTTGGGTCTGGATTACGAGCAGTACTTC
TRBD1,TRBV5-1,TRBJ2-6,NA,CASSFGTGSGANVLTF,TGCGCCAGCAGCTTCGGGACAGGGAGTGGGGCCAACGTCCTGACTTTC
NA,TRBV19,TRBJ1-3,NA,CASSNRNGNTIYF,TGTGCCAGTAGTAACAGGAATGGAAACACCATATATTTT
NA,TRBV29-1,TRBJ1-1,NA,CSVEIGSEAFF,TGCAGCGTTGAAATTGGCAGTGAAGCTTTCTTT
NA,TRBV19,TRBJ1-2,NA,CASSIQGEYGYTF,TGTGCCAGTAGTATACAGGGAGAGTATGGCTACACCTTC
NA,TRBV20-1,TRBJ2-3,few,CSARQAGRTDTQYF,TGCAGTGCTAGACAGGCGGGCCGCACAGATACGCAGTATTTT
NA,TRBV7-9,TRBJ2-3,NA,CASSLGLSTDTQYF,TGTGCCAGCAGCTTAGGGCTTAGCACAGATACGCAGTATTTT
NA,TRBV20-1,TRBJ1-2,NA,CSARDDQKDSLYGYTF,TGCAGTGCTAGAGATGATCAGAAGGACTCCCTATACGGCTACACCTTC
TRBD1,TRBV11-2,TRBJ1-2,NA,CASSSGQPYGYTF,TGTGCCAGCAGCTCGGGACAGCCCTATGGCTACACCTTC
NA,TRBV11-2,TRBJ2-2,NA,CASSSDTASLYTGELFF,TGTGCCAGCAGCTCCGACACGGCTAGCCTTTACACCGGGGAGCTGTTTTTT
NA,TRBV7-3,TRBJ1-1,NA,CASSSSGGTEAFF,TGTGCCAGCAGCTCTTCGGGTGGCACTGAAGCTTTCTTT
NA,TRBV27,TRBJ2-1,NA,CASSPGAPVASYNEQFF,TGTGCCAGCAGTCCGGGGGCGCCGGTCGCCTCCTACAATGAGCAGTTCTTC
TRBD1,TRBV24-1,TRBJ1-5,few,CATSEAGQGVNQPQHF,TGTGCCACCAGTGAAGCCGGACAGGGCGTAAATCAGCCCCAGCATTTT
NA,TRBV29-1,TRBJ1-4,NA,CSVGDHNEKLFF,TGCAGCGTTGGGGACCATAATGAAAAACTGTTTTTT
NA,TRBV2,TRBJ2-3,NA,CASRDSDRATQYF,TGTGCCAGCAGGGACTCGGACAGAGCTACGCAGTATTTT
TRBD1,TRBV2,TRBJ1-1,NA,CASSAAGGKTEAFF,TGTGCCAGCAGTGCCGCAGGGGGCAAGACTGAAGCTTTCTTT
NA,TRBV11-2,TRBJ1-6,few,CASSLLAGVNSPLHF,TGTGCCAGCAGCTTATTAGCAGGGGTTAATTCACCCCTCCACTTT
NA,TRBV20-1,TRBJ2-3,NA,CSAKNVDIGGPDTQYF,TGCAGTGCCAAGAACGTGGACATCGGGGGCCCAGATACGCAGTATTTT
TRBD1,TRBV7-9,TRBJ1-1,NA,CASSLDQGAANTEAFF,TGTGCCAGCAGCTTAGATCAGGGGGCTGCGAACACTGAAGCTTTCTTT
TRBD1,TRBV7-6,TRBJ1-2,NA,CASSPTGGISNYGYTF,TGTGCCAGCAGCCCGACAGGGGGTATATCTAACTATGGCTACACCTTC
NA,TRBV27,TRBJ2-1,NA,CASRLNNEQFF,TGTGCCAGCAGACTAAACAATGAGCAGTTCTTC
TRBD1,TRBV25-1,TRBJ1-2,few,CASAGTGTYGYTF,TGTGCCAGCGCCGGGACAGGGACCTATGGCTACACCTTC
TRBD1,TRBV5-1,TRBJ1-1,medium-sized,CASSYTTGGVGTEAFF,TGCGCCAGCAGCTACACGACAGGGGGGGTAGGCACTGAAGCTTTCTTT
NA,TRBV10-3,TRBJ1-5,NA,CAISESGLPISPQHF,TGTGCCATCAGTGAGTCTGGGCTACCTATCAGCCCCCAGCATTTT
NA,TRBV30,TRBJ1-1,few,CAWSVDGYTEAFF,TGTGCCTGGAGTGTCGACGGGTACACTGAAGCTTTCTTT
NA,TRBV29-1,TRBJ2-2,NA,CGTGKGGLSNTGELFF,TGCGGAACGGGTAAGGGAGGCCTATCGAACACCGGGGAGCTGTTTTTT
NA,TRBV20-1,TRBJ2-7,NA,CSAYKSYEQYF,TGCAGTGCTTACAAGTCCTACGAGCAGTACTTC
TRBD1,TRBV6-2/TRBV6-3,TRBJ2-7,NA,CASGQASYEQYF,TGTGCCAGTGGACAGGCGTCCTACGAGCAGTACTTC
NA,TRBV27,TRBJ2-6,few,CASSFSGANVLTF,TGTGCCAGCAGTTTCTCTGGGGCCAACGTCCTGACTTTC